Detailed here is one T cell receptor (beta chain). Its antigen remains unidentified. Germline CDR1 SGHVS, CDR2 FNYEAQ. J was trimmed by 4 bases and V by 5 bases; bases with no gene match: 2. This CDR3 has 14 amino acids. This sample stems from a study of cytomegalovirus exposure and HLA in healthy donors. About the study: Unique TCR beta sequences numbering some 110 million came from 150 million to 200 million T cells in an earlier analysis. Study-wide results and caveats: Most subjects' HLA-A and HLA-B alleles were reportedly predicted from TCR beta sequences. Looking again later, the authors saw that most CMV-associated TCR beta chains seemed HLA-restricted. Follow-up analysis later connected one missense variant in DCLRE1C with trimming of TCR beta V- and J-genes.

PCR used 60 Vbeta primers and 13 Jbeta primers. Using immunoSEQ multiplex PCR, the repertoire was profiled, and TCRdb retains in-frame clones only, with some absent. Of about 180,000 clones listed, around four fifths are singletons. Sequences were obtained from PBMCs. The rearrangement joins TRBV7-6 to TRBJ2-1; 10 bases line up with TRBD2. The TCR comes from a man between 18 and 29 years old in good health and CMV-seronegative. CDR3 DNA sequence: TGTGCCAGCAGCCCTAGCGGGGGATACAATGAGCAGTTCTTC. Translated, it gives CASSPSGGYNEQFF.